This T cell receptor beta chain emerged from a study of CD8 T cells in Susac syndrome. cDNA came from approximately 0.5 to 1 ug RNA primed by random hexamers. Amplification of TCR beta CDR3 spanned 54 Vbeta and 13 Jbeta via immunoSEQ multiplex PCR. TCRdb used MiXCR to reprocess the immunoSEQ multiplex PCR reads, holding one entry per CDR3 protein. The table shows about 150,000 distinct CDR3 sequences, with roughly 95% occurring only once. Stable or active relapsing-remitting multiple sclerosis, untreated and meeting revised McDonald criteria, defined the controls. V was pared by 1 base and J by 0 bases, with 14 bases between. This CDR3 contains 17 residues. Germline CDR1 is LGHDT and CDR2 is YNNKEL (reference sequence).

Sequenced material: CD8+ T cells from PBMCs. This sequence originates from a human donor with multiple sclerosis. The chain carries TRBV3-1 and TRBJ2-3, with D hard to call. This CDR3 is CASSQGPSQTSTDTQYF. Written as DNA, the CDR3 is TGTGCCAGCAGCCAAGGGCCATCTCAGACAAGCACAGATACGCAGTATTTT.